Detailed here is one T cell receptor (beta chain). RNA transcripts yielded amplified TCR beta CDR3 regions. Initially, a first-round RT-PCR of the TCR CDR3 employed the HTBI primer set. TCRdb re-called the multiplex PCR reads through MiXCR, storing one row per CDR3 protein. The table shows approximately 720,000 distinct CDR3 sequences, with around 20% occurring only once. This sample stems from a study of T cells in Graves' hyperthyroidism and ophthalmopathy. V lost 0 bases and J lost 5, with 13 bases in between. Germline loops: CDR1 MNHEY, CDR2 SVGAGI. This CDR3 is 15 amino acids long. The sequenced sample consisted of blood. This TCR was sampled from a woman in her forties or fifties with Graves' hyperthyroidism that later progressed to Graves' ophthalmopathy. J is TRBJ1-2 and V is TRBV6-5; unclear D gene. CDR3 bases: TGTGCCAGCAGTTACTCGACGGACTTAGGTTATGGCTACACCTTC. Translating gives CASSYSTDLGYGYTF.